These 22 T cell receptor beta chains originate from one sample sequenced in a study of blood T cell repertoires in COVID-19. This table comes from immunoSEQ multiplex PCR, and its TCRdb copy is limited to in-frame clones, with some not included. The repertoire holds over 15,000 clones, with roughly nine tenths as singletons. The sequencing sample was made of peripheral blood. Receptor source: a man in his 60s with active COVID-19.

This clone was seen a handful of times. This rearrangement joins TRBV9 to TRBJ2-1; 12 nucleotides line up with TRBD2. This CDR3 spans 15 amino acids. Germline CDR1 and CDR2: SGDLS and YYNGEE. The trim removed 0 bases at V and 13 bases at J, leaving 8 bases unmatched. CDR3 nucleotide sequence: TGTGCCAGCAGCGTAGAAAGGACTAGCGGGGTAGGACAGTTCTTC. This sequence encodes CASSVERTSGVGQFF.

The chain carries TRBV30 and TRBJ1-1; possible D gene TRBD1, 5 bases. The CDR3 is made up of 12 amino acids. CDR1 and CDR2 (germline): GTSNPN, SVGIG (reference sequence). V lost 5 bases to trimming and J lost 1 base, with 8 bases between them. The CDR3 loop reads CAWWDSNTEAFF. DNA of the CDR3: TGTGCCTGGTGGGACTCGAACACTGAAGCTTTCTTT.

This clone was counted a single time. This chain uses TRBV6-5 with TRBJ1-3, with a tentative D call TRBD1 (6 bases). The CDR3 is made up of 14 amino acids. V lost 10 bases to trimming and J lost 5 bases, with 18 bases between them. The germline gives CDR1 MNHEY, CDR2 SVGAGI. The CDR3 region is CATFEDRLRNTIYF. The DNA of the CDR3 is TGTGCCACCTTCGAGGACAGACTAAGAAACACCATATATTTT.

This chain joins TRBV7-3 and TRBJ2-5; 10 bases align to TRBD1. The CDR3 extends over 15 amino acids. Germline V gene sequence: CDR1 SGHTA, CDR2 FQGTGA. The ends lost 0 bases at V and 5 bases at J; junction bases unmatched: 3. As DNA, the CDR3 is TGTGCCAGCAGCTTAACGACAGGGGGCAGGGAGACCCAGTACTTC. This sequence encodes CASSLTTGGRETQYF.

The V call is TRBV7-9, the J call TRBJ1-3, with TRBD1 matching over 8 bases. Trimming at V came to 4 bases and at J to 0 bases, leaving 2 bases not matched to a gene. The CDR3 runs 15 residues. Germline loops: CDR1 SEHNR, CDR2 FQNEAQ (reference sequence). The chain's CDR3 is CASSSTGGSGNTIYF. CDR3 sequence (DNA): TGTGCCAGCAGCTCTACAGGGGGCTCTGGAAACACCATATATTTT.

This chain links TRBV3-1 (or the pseudogene TRBV3-2) with TRBJ2-5; perhaps TRBD2 as D (7 bases). The germline V gene encodes CDR1 LGHDT and CDR2 YNNKEL (reference sequence). The CDR3 runs to 15 residues. Trimming removed 4 bases at V and 7 bases at J, with 19 bases between. The CDR3 sequence: CASSRRGGREGTQYF. In nucleotides, the CDR3 is TGTGCCAGCAGCCGACGCGGGGGCCGCGAGGGGACCCAGTACTTC.

This CDR3 reads CASSQDGLAGDNTQYF. The CDR3 region has the DNA TGTGCCAGCAGCCAAGATGGACTAGCGGGGGACAATACGCAGTATTTT. The V call is TRBV4-2, the J call TRBJ2-3; TRBD2 matches at 13 bases. V was clipped by 0 bases and J by 7 bases; unmatched bases: 4. CDR3 length: 16 amino acids. Germline CDR1 LGHNA, CDR2 YNFKEQ.

This clone has only one observation. The chain joins TRBV5-1 to TRBJ2-1, with 9 bases matching TRBD1. Per germline, CDR1 SGHRS and CDR2 YFSETQ. V gave up 4 bases and J gave up 10 bases; unmatched junction bases: 6. This CDR3 is 13 amino acids long. CDR3 sequence: CASSATGTGEQFF. Here the CDR3 DNA reads TGCGCCAGCAGCGCAACCGGGACAGGGGAGCAGTTCTTC.

The chain couples TRBV6-2 or TRBV6-3 to TRBJ2-3; 7 nucleotides line up with TRBD2. This CDR3 has 17 amino acids. Germline CDR1 is MNHEY and CDR2 is SVGEGT. With 0 bases clipped from V and 2 bases from J, the junction kept 8 bases outside the gene matches. CDR3 residues: CASSYSNLAAYTDTQYF. Written as DNA, the CDR3 is TGTGCCAGCAGTTACTCGAATCTAGCGGCCTACACAGATACGCAGTATTTT.

DNA for the CDR3: TGCGCCAGCAGCCAAGATACGGGGTCAGAGACCCAGTACTTC. It is translated as CASSQDTGSETQYF. The chain uses TRBV4-3 and TRBJ2-5; possible D gene TRBD2, 5 bases. The ends were cut back, 0 bases at V and 4 bases at J, with 9 bases in the middle. Germline assignment: CDR1 LGHNA and CDR2 YSLEER. CDR3 length equals 14 residues.

This rearrangement joins TRBV25-1 to TRBJ1-2; D unresolved. This CDR3 has 13 amino acids. Germline CDR1 and CDR2: MGHDK and SYGVNS. V lost 5 bases and J lost 4, with 11 bases in between. CDR3 protein: CASSPGPTYGYTF. For the CDR3, the DNA is TGTGCCAGCAGTCCCGGTCCCACCTATGGCTACACCTTC.

V and J are TRBV5-6 and TRBJ2-5; 7 bases are a match to TRBD2. CDR3 length equals 15 residues. Germline lookup yields CDR1 SGHDT and CDR2 YYEEEE. V shed 3 bases and J 3 bases; nucleotides not matched to a gene: 8. CDR3 in amino acids: CASSWSQAGKETQYF. The DNA of the CDR3 is TGTGCCAGCAGCTGGAGCCAAGCGGGAAAAGAGACCCAGTACTTC.

The chain employs TRBV24-1 and TRBJ2-3; 7 bases align to TRBD2. V shed 6 bases and J 10 bases; nucleotides not matched to a gene: 9. The CDR3 loop spans 13 amino acids. Germline V gene sequence: CDR1 KGHDR, CDR2 SFDVKD. The DNA of the CDR3 is TGTGCCACCAGTAAGGAGGGAGGGGCTGCGCAGTATTTT. The encoded protein is CATSKEGGAAQYF.

The genes are TRBV6-2 or TRBV6-3 and TRBJ1-5, with D unclear. Germline-derived CDR1 and CDR2 are MNHEY and SVGEGT. The CDR3 is 17 amino acids. V was trimmed by 2 bases and J by 0 bases, leaving 14 bases between them. The CDR3 nucleotides read TGTGCCAGCAGTTACCCCCGGACGGGAAATAGCAATCAGCCCCAGCATTTT. Protein: CASSYPRTGNSNQPQHF.

The J gene is TRBJ2-1, the V gene TRBV2, with TRBD1 identical over 7 bases. Germline CDR1 reads SNHLY; CDR2 reads FYNNEI. This CDR3 spans 11 amino acids. Unmatched junction bases numbered 1, after V lost 3 bases and J lost 11 bases. The DNA for the CDR3 is TGTGCCAGCAGTGAGGGACAGAAGCAGTTCTTC. It encodes CASSEGQKQFF.

The chain's CDR3 is CASGLVLSLSSGRLDEQFF. CDR3 sequence (DNA): TGTGCTAGTGGTTTGGTACTAAGCCTCTCTAGCGGGAGGTTGGATGAGCAGTTCTTC. The chain joins TRBV12-5 to TRBJ2-1, with 11 bases lining up with TRBD2. The CDR3 runs to 19 residues. The trim removed 0 bases at V and 8 bases at J, leaving 15 bases unmatched. The germline gives CDR1 LGHNT, CDR2 FRNRAP.

This clone has a single count. The chain is built from TRBV11-2 and TRBJ2-3; 11 bases map to TRBD2. There are 16 residues in the CDR3. The germline gives CDR1 SGHAT, CDR2 FQNNGV. The junction had 5 bases not matched to a gene; V was cut back by 5 bases and J by 1 base. The CDR3 loop is CASSVPLAGGTDTQYF. In nucleotides, the CDR3 is TGTGCCAGCAGCGTACCACTAGCGGGAGGCACAGATACGCAGTATTTT.

This rearrangement joins TRBV2 to TRBJ2-5; weak D call: TRBD2 (7 bases). CDR3 length equals 17 residues. V lost 7 bases and J 5 bases, leaving 26 bases between the germline ends. Germline V gives CDR1 SNHLY, CDR2 FYNNEI. CDR3 region: CASINGAVGGPRETQYF. The CDR3 nucleotides read TGTGCCAGCATAAATGGGGCGGTCGGGGGGCCTAGGGAGACCCAGTACTTC.

This chain connects TRBV9 to TRBJ2-7, with TRBD2 matching 10 bases. The CDR3 is 14 amino acids. J gave up 5 bases and V 6 bases, and 8 bases lay outside the gene matches. Germline-derived CDR1 and CDR2 are SGDLS and YYNGEE. The CDR3 nucleotides are TGTGCCAGCACCTCGGGGACTAGCGCCCACGAGCAGTACTTC. As protein: CASTSGTSAHEQYF.

The gene calls are TRBV3-1 (or the pseudogene TRBV3-2) and TRBJ2-7, with D perhaps TRBD1 (6 bases). The CDR3 length is 15 residues. CDR1 is LGHDT and CDR2 is YNNKEL in the germline V gene (reference sequence). The V gene lost 0 bases and the J gene lost 0 bases, with 9 bases spanning the gap. The CDR3 is CASSQDRGPSYEQYF. CDR3 coding DNA: TGTGCCAGCAGCCAAGACAGGGGCCCCTCCTACGAGCAGTACTTC.

The rearrangement links TRBV5-1 to TRBJ1-1; 8 bases align to TRBD1. Trimming took 2 bases from V and 4 from J; bases not matched to a gene: 7. The CDR3 runs to 15 residues. Germline loops: CDR1 SGHRS, CDR2 YFSETQ. CDR3 sequence reads: CASSLITGGVTEAFF. As DNA, the CDR3 is TGCGCCAGCAGCTTAATAACAGGGGGGGTCACTGAAGCTTTCTTT.

Here the CDR3 DNA reads TGTGCCAGCAGTGAGGGCGGGACGAACACCGGGGAGCTGTTTTTT. It specifies CASSEGGTNTGELFF. The rearrangement uses TRBV6-1 and TRBJ2-2; TRBD2 is a possible D gene (6 bases). The CDR3 spans 15 residues. V shed 3 bases and J shed 0 bases, with 8 bases lying between them. CDR1 MNHNS and CDR2 SASEGT come from the germline V gene.